These 29 T cell receptor beta chains were sequenced from one sample in a study of CD8 T cells in ankylosing spondylitis. Study-wide points: A motif in TCR beta, a set of eight highly homologous variants, appeared characteristic of ankylosing spondylitis blood.

No cognate antigen is known for these TCRs. TCRdb analysed the 5' RACE reads with MiXCR anew, one entry per CDR3 protein. Of about 450,000 distinct CDR3 sequences detected, about 25% appear once; the ten largest clones hold roughly 1%. Sequencing was performed on blood, either unsorted or a sorted T cell fraction (not recorded which). These receptors were obtained from a male donor with ankylosing spondylitis.

V is TRBV2 and J is TRBJ2-7; the match to TRBD1 covers 7 bases. This CDR3 has 13 residues. Germline CDR1 and CDR2: SNHLY and FYNNEI. The J segment lost 0 bases and the V segment lost 6 bases, leaving 2 bases of the junction unmatched. The CDR3 loop reads CASRGDSSYEQYV. CDR3 bases: TGTGCCAGCAGGGGGGACAGCTCCTACGAGCAGTACGTC.

This clonotype was recorded a few times. The rearrangement uses TRBV30 and TRBJ2-1, with TRBD2 identical over 7 bases. This CDR3 has 12 amino acids. Germline loops: CDR1 GTSNPN, CDR2 SVGIG (reference sequence). V shed 1 base, J shed 16 bases, and the junction held 10 bases outside the gene matches. CDR3 nucleotide sequence: TGTGCCTGGAGTGATCAAGAGGGAGGGCTTTTCTTC. It encodes CAWSDQEGGLFF.

This clonotype appeared a few times. J is TRBJ2-2 and V is TRBV11-2; D is perhaps TRBD1 or TRBD2 (6 bases each). From germline, CDR1 is SGHAT and CDR2 FQNNGV. V lost 11 bases, J lost 4 bases, and 14 bases lay in between. The CDR3 loop spans 13 amino acids. Here the CDR3 reads CASRGLGTGELFF. In DNA, the CDR3 is TGTGCCTCCCGGGGGCTAGGCACCGGGGAGCTGTTTTTT.

This clonotype was picked up a small number of times. The chain carries TRBV5-5 and TRBJ2-3; D is unresolved. The CDR3 extends over 12 amino acids. Trimming shortened V by 2 bases and J by 8 bases, and 9 bases separated the two germline ends. Germline CDR1 and CDR2: SGHKS and YYEKEE (reference sequence). The CDR3 protein is CASSLELRTQYF. The DNA for the CDR3 is TGTGCCAGCAGCTTAGAGTTGCGTACGCAGTATTTT.

This clonotype was observed a handful of times. J is TRBJ1-5 and V is TRBV5-1; the D gene is possibly TRBD1 (5 bases). The CDR3 runs to 16 residues. V gave up 0 bases and J gave up 3 bases, with 13 bases separating them. CDR1 and CDR2 (germline): SGHRS, YFSETQ. This CDR3 reads CASSLAGTESNQPQHF. CDR3 DNA sequence: TGCGCCAGCAGCTTGGCCGGGACTGAATCCAATCAGCCCCAGCATTTT.

The chain links TRBV20-1 to TRBJ2-5; 11 bases line up with TRBD2. The CDR3 is 15 amino acids. CDR1 is DFQATT and CDR2 is SNEGSKA in the germline V gene (reference sequence). The V segment lost 3 bases and the J segment 5 bases; nucleotides outside the gene matches: 8. In nucleotides, the CDR3 is TGCAGTGCTAGCACGATAGCGGGAGGGGGGGAGACCCAGTACTTC. Translated: CSASTIAGGGETQYF.

V is TRBV11-2 and J is TRBJ2-6; either TRBD1 or TRBD2 may fit D (5 bases each). V was cut by 7 bases and J by 0 bases, with 16 bases left in between. Germline CDR1 reads SGHAT; CDR2 reads FQNNGV. The CDR3 covers 17 residues. CDR3 sequence reads: CASTHLGVSSGANVLTF. CDR3 coding DNA: TGTGCCAGCACCCATTTGGGGGTGAGCTCTGGGGCCAACGTCCTGACTTTC. Together with reference TRBV11-2 and TRBJ2-6, the CDR3 gives the full variable domain: EAGVAQSPRYKIIEKRQSVAFWCNPISGHATLYWYQQILGQGPKLLIQFQNNGVVDDSQLPKDRFSAERLKGVDSTLKIQPAKLEDSAVYLCASTHLGVSSGANVLTFGAGSRLTVL.

The chain joins TRBV29-1 to TRBJ1-1; D is ambiguous. CDR1 and CDR2 from the germline V gene are SQVTM and ANQGSEA. The V gene lost 4 bases and the J gene lost 5 bases, with 8 bases spanning the gap. The CDR3 sequence is 11 residues long. Written as DNA, the CDR3 is TGCAGCGTTGGGTCCGGGACTGAAGCTTTCTTT. Amino acids: CSVGSGTEAFF.

The CDR3: CASSLTGIQSSYTF. For the CDR3, the DNA is TGTGCCAGCAGCTTAACAGGGATCCAGTCTAGCTACACCTTC. This chain links TRBV7-2 with TRBJ1-2, with TRBD1 as a possible D gene (6 bases). The CDR3 is 14 residues long. V was cut by 2 bases and J by 9 bases, with 16 bases left in between. Germline CDR1 reads SGHTA; CDR2 reads FQGNSA.

CDR3 DNA: TGTGCCAGCAGCTTAGCTAGCGGGACAACCGGGGAGCTGTTTTTT. Translation: CASSLASGTTGELFF. V is TRBV11-2 and J is TRBJ2-2; the match to TRBD2 covers 9 bases. The CDR3 consists of 15 residues. Germline V CDR1 and CDR2: SGHAT, FQNNGV. V was clipped by 1 base and J by 5 bases; unmatched bases: 2. The complete variable domain, with remaining parts taken from reference TRBV11-2 and TRBJ2-2, reads EAGVAQSPRYKIIEKRQSVAFWCNPISGHATLYWYQQILGQGPKLLIQFQNNGVVDDSQLPKDRFSAERLKGVDSTLKIQPAKLEDSAVYLCASSLASGTTGELFFGEGSRLTVL.

The V call is TRBV29-1, the J call TRBJ2-5; TRBD2 matches at 11 bases. CDR3 size: 12 residues. V lost 8 bases and J lost 5; bases outside the gene matches: 4. Germline lookup yields CDR1 SQVTM and CDR2 ANQGSEA. CDR3 in amino acids: CSLLAGDETQYF. The CDR3, as DNA: TGCAGCCTACTAGCGGGAGACGAGACCCAGTACTTC.

The CDR3 bases are TGCAGTGCTCCGGACAGAGGTCGGGACAGGGGCTACGAGCAGTACTTC. Translation gives CSAPDRGRDRGYEQYF. The gene calls are TRBV20-1 and TRBJ2-7; 10 bases are a match to TRBD1. There are 16 residues in the CDR3. The germline CDR1 and CDR2 sequences are DFQATT and SNEGSKA (reference sequence). Trimming at V came to 5 bases and at J to 3 bases, leaving 13 bases not matched to a gene.

This clonotype was counted between two and nine times. The genes are TRBV24-1 and TRBJ2-3; D is undetermined. Per the germline V gene, CDR1 is KGHDR and CDR2 is SFDVKD. Trimming pared 4 bases from V and 2 bases from J, leaving 9 bases between. The CDR3 is made up of 14 amino acids. As DNA, the CDR3 is TGTGCCACCAGTGACGATCGGTACACAGATACGCAGTATTTT. The encoded protein is CATSDDRYTDTQYF.

The chain joins TRBV29-1 to TRBJ1-1, with 7 bases fitting TRBD1. There are 13 residues in the CDR3. With V trimmed by 5 bases and J by 0 bases, 3 bases remained unmatched. CDR1 SQVTM and CDR2 ANQGSEA come from the germline V gene. CDR3 DNA: TGCAGCGTTCGTGGACAGGTGAACACTGAAGCTTTCTTT. This gives the protein CSVRGQVNTEAFF.

This sequence joins TRBV7-9 and TRBJ1-5, with 10 bases fitting TRBD1. The germline gives CDR1 SEHNR, CDR2 FQNEAQ (reference sequence). The CDR3 consists of 15 residues. V gave up 1 base and J gave up 6 bases; unmatched junction bases: 3. CDR3: CASSLGDRGLQPQHF. The CDR3 DNA reads TGTGCCAGCAGCTTAGGCGACAGGGGGCTTCAGCCCCAGCATTTT.

The gene calls are TRBV14 and TRBJ2-3; D not certain. CDR1 is SGHDN and CDR2 is FVKESK in the germline V gene. The CDR3 contains 16 residues. V was cut by 1 base and J by 2 bases, with 13 bases left in between. The DNA for the CDR3 is TGTGCCAGCAGCCAAGTTACGCCGGTCATCACAGATACGCAGTATTTT. Its translation: CASSQVTPVITDTQYF.

CDR3 protein: CASSVLVWGNEQFF. The CDR3 region has the DNA TGTGCCAGCTCGGTTTTAGTCTGGGGGAATGAGCAGTTCTTC. This chain joins TRBV18 and TRBJ2-1, with D perhaps matching TRBD1 or TRBD2 (5 bases each). The CDR3 is 14 residues long. V dropped 6 bases and J dropped 7 bases, with 16 bases sitting between them. Germline CDR1 and CDR2: KGHSH and LQKENI.

The V and J genes are TRBV19 and TRBJ1-1, with D possibly TRBD1 on 6 matching bases. The V and J ends lost 6 bases and 0 bases respectively, with 14 bases between them. This CDR3 spans 15 amino acids. In germline, CDR1 is LNHDA, CDR2 SQIVND (reference sequence). The CDR3 loop is CASRDRGHMNTEAFF. CDR3 in DNA: TGTGCCAGTAGGGACAGAGGGCATATGAACACTGAAGCTTTCTTT.

This clonotype was seen a handful of times. This chain connects TRBV9 to TRBJ1-2; a weak D match, TRBD1 (6 bases). The CDR3 runs to 13 residues. CDR1 is SGDLS and CDR2 is YYNGEE in the germline V gene. The ends were cut back, 4 bases at V and 5 bases at J, with 12 bases in the middle. Here the CDR3 DNA reads TGTGCCAGCAGCCTCACAGGGCAATATGGCTACACCTTC. This encodes CASSLTGQYGYTF. The whole variable domain, filled in from reference TRBV9 and TRBJ1-2, reads DSGVTQTPKHLITATGQRVTLRCSPRSGDLSVYWYQQSLDQGLQFLIQYYNGEERAKGNILERFSAQQFPDLHSELNLSSLELGDSALYFCASSLTGQYGYTFGSGTRLTVV.

The rearrangement uses TRBV12-3 or TRBV12-4 and TRBJ1-3, with 10 bases aligning to TRBD1. Trimming at V came to 4 bases and at J to 4 bases, leaving 7 bases not matched to a gene. This CDR3 spans 16 amino acids. CDR3 region: CASSSGTGAVGNTIYF. The CDR3 bases are TGTGCCAGCAGTTCCGGGACAGGGGCTGTAGGAAACACCATATATTTT.

This clonotype was found many times. The V call is TRBV20-1, the J call TRBJ2-5, with 7 bases fitting TRBD1. The CDR3 spans 14 residues. Trimming removed 1 base from V and 5 bases from J; junction bases left unmatched: 7. Germline CDR1 and CDR2: DFQATT and SNEGSKA (reference sequence). The CDR3 DNA sequence: TGCAGTGCTAGAGTTGAACAGGGGTTGGAGACCCAGTACTTC. Protein product: CSARVEQGLETQYF.

This clonotype was counted a few times. This chain joins TRBV20-1 and TRBJ1-4, with 7 bases matching TRBD1. V shed 7 bases and J 8 bases; nucleotides not matched to a gene: 13. Germline V gene data show CDR1 as DFQATT and CDR2 as SNEGSKA (reference sequence). The CDR3 consists of 14 residues. In DNA, the CDR3 is TGCAGTGTCCCTCACCGGGACAGAGGGGAAAAACTGTTTTTT. Translated: CSVPHRDRGEKLFF.

This rearrangement joins TRBV6-2 or TRBV6-3 to TRBJ1-2; D unclear. The V and J ends lost 7 bases and 2 bases respectively, with 11 bases between them. The germline V gene encodes CDR1 MNHEY and CDR2 SVGEGT. This CDR3 is built from 13 residues. The CDR3 region has the DNA TGTGCCAGCACCGATCAGTTCAACTATGGCTACACCTTC. This codes for CASTDQFNYGYTF.

This clonotype occurred a few times. V gene TRBV7-7 combines with J gene TRBJ2-1; perhaps D is TRBD1 or TRBD2 (5 bases each). The CDR3 runs to 15 residues. Trimming pared 5 bases from V and 9 bases from J, leaving 20 bases between. Per germline, CDR1 SSHAT and CDR2 FNYEAQ (reference sequence). Here the CDR3 reads CASSPQLGAGGEQFF. The CDR3 DNA reads TGTGCCAGCAGCCCCCAGCTGGGCGCTGGGGGTGAGCAGTTCTTC. The full variable domain, completed using reference TRBV7-7 and TRBJ2-1, is GAGVSQSPRYKVTKRGQDVTLRCDPISSHATLYWYQQALGQGPEFLTYFNYEAQPDKSGLPSDRFSAERPEGSISTLTIQRTEQRDSAMYRCASSPQLGAGGEQFFGPGTRLTVL.

The gene calls are TRBV2 and TRBJ2-1; 12 bases are shared with TRBD2. Germline-derived CDR1 and CDR2 are SNHLY and FYNNEI. The CDR3 covers 22 residues. The V segment lost 4 bases and the J segment 5 bases; nucleotides outside the gene matches: 24. The CDR3 loop is CASSGVVRRVWTSGNRNNEQFF. CDR3 DNA sequence: TGTGCCAGCAGTGGAGTGGTAAGGCGGGTTTGGACTAGCGGGAATAGAAACAATGAGCAGTTCTTC.

The gene calls are TRBV3-1 and TRBJ2-6, with D tentatively TRBD1 (6 bases). The CDR3 consists of 16 residues. V gave up 4 bases and J gave up 2 bases, with 12 bases separating them. The germline CDR1 and CDR2 sequences are LGHDT and YNNKEL (reference sequence). The CDR3 is CASSPYSGAGANVLTF. The DNA for the CDR3 is TGTGCCAGCAGCCCTTACTCAGGGGCTGGGGCCAACGTCCTGACTTTC.

Of note for this clonotype: One end of the junction fails to match germline, which may point to a read error. V is TRBV12-3 or TRBV12-4 and J is TRBJ1-4; perhaps TRBD1 as D (5 bases). This CDR3 spans 14 amino acids. CDR3 in amino acids: CGSSFGTASEKLFF. The CDR3 region has the DNA TGTGGCAGCAGTTTTGGGACGGCCAGCGAAAAACTGTTTTTT.

This clonotype was detected a few times. The gene calls are TRBV12-3 or TRBV12-4 and TRBJ2-2; tentatively, D is TRBD2 (6 bases). The V end lost 3 bases, the J end lost 1 base, and 9 bases lay between the germline ends. This CDR3 spans 15 amino acids. The CDR3 loop is CASSFNGGNTGELFF. As DNA, the CDR3 is TGTGCCAGCAGTTTTAACGGGGGGAACACCGGGGAGCTGTTTTTT.

The rearrangement uses TRBV5-1 and TRBJ2-5; D perhaps matches TRBD2 (5 bases). The CDR3 consists of 15 residues. The ends were cut back, 4 bases at V and 0 bases at J, with 13 bases in the middle. From germline, CDR1 is SGHRS and CDR2 YFSETQ. The CDR3 spells CASSPSLDYQETQYF. In DNA, the CDR3 is TGCGCCAGCAGCCCGTCGCTGGACTACCAAGAGACCCAGTACTTC.